This T cell receptor (beta chain) derives from a study of regulatory T cells in long-lasting Graves disease. This clonotype was counted ten times or more. With iRepertoire HTBI primers and Arm-PCR of CDR3 regions, TCR beta libraries were built. TCRdb reprocessed the multiplex PCR reads with MiXCR, giving one entry per CDR3 protein. This repertoire shows about 360,000 distinct CDR3 sequences, 15% to 20% found once; its top ten account for about 19%. The germline CDR1 and CDR2 sequences are SQVTM and ANQGSEA. V shed 3 bases and J shed 6 bases, with 11 bases lying between them. CDR3 length: 12 residues. Indicated time point: newly diagnosed GD, antithyroid drugs for less than 3 months. Making the TCR library involved RNA that had been extracted from PBMCs. These data also featured in a second study, about T cells in Graves' hyperthyroidism and ophthalmopathy.

The sample here was peripheral blood mononuclear cells (PBMCs), taken at new diagnosis, from a patient treated with antithyroid drugs. The source of this sequence is a woman aged 18-29 years with Graves disease. This chain connects TRBV29-1 to TRBJ1-2; maybe TRBD1 (6 bases). The CDR3 sequence is CSVDLAGDGYTF. As DNA, the CDR3 is TGCAGCGTTGACTTGGCAGGGGATGGCTACACCTTC. Together with reference TRBV29-1 and TRBJ1-2, the CDR3 gives the full variable domain: SAVISQKPSRDICQRGTSLTIQCQVDSQVTMMFWYRQQPGQSLTLIATANQGSEATYESGFVIDKFPISRPNLTFSTLTVSNMSPEDSSIYLCSVDLAGDGYTFGSGTRLTVV.